Below, 26 T cell receptor beta chains from the same sample are listed, as sequenced in a study of blood T cell repertoires in COVID-19. Here immunoSEQ multiplex PCR was the method, and the copy in TCRdb shows in-frame clones only, minus some. Among some 74,000 clones listed, less than 85% were seen once. Material: peripheral blood. These receptors all stem from a woman older than 75 with acute or convalescent COVID-19.

The gene calls are TRBV2 and TRBJ2-7; no firm D call. With 6 bases removed from V and 6 bases from J, the gap between germline ends came to 9 bases. The CDR3 covers 11 residues. CDR1 and CDR2 (germline): SNHLY, FYNNEI. CDR3 sequence (DNA): TGTGCCAGCAGGAAAGCAACCGAGCAGTACTTC. It translates to CASRKATEQYF.

The genes are TRBV19 and TRBJ2-3, with a possible D match to TRBD2 (6 bases). This CDR3 has 13 residues. Trimming pared 7 bases from V and 0 bases from J, leaving 8 bases between. Looked up from germline, CDR1 is LNHDA and CDR2 is SQIVND (reference sequence). CDR3 region: CASTSGSTDTQYF. CDR3 bases: TGTGCCAGTACCAGCGGGAGCACAGATACGCAGTATTTT.

Here the CDR3 reads CASSGSQIDTDTQYF. The CDR3 DNA follows: TGCGCCAGCAGCGGTAGCCAAATCGACACAGATACGCAGTATTTT. The rearrangement joins TRBV5-1 to TRBJ2-3; D uncertain. V was pared by 4 bases and J by 2 bases, with 14 bases between. The length of the CDR3 is 15 residues. Germline CDR1 is SGHRS and CDR2 is YFSETQ.

J is TRBJ2-5 and V is TRBV12-3 or TRBV12-4; D is unresolved. The CDR3 spans 12 residues. V was cut by 7 bases and J by 3 bases, with 9 bases left in between. The CDR3 reads CASMTGKETQYF. CDR3 DNA: TGTGCCAGCATGACGGGTAAAGAGACCCAGTACTTC.

This clone was counted between two and nine times. V usage is TRBV6-2 or TRBV6-3 and J usage is TRBJ1-2, with 7 nucleotides matching TRBD1. The germline gives CDR1 MNHEY, CDR2 SVGEGT. CDR3 length: 13 residues. The junction had 7 bases not matched to a gene; V was cut back by 5 bases and J by 7 bases. The chain's CDR3 is CASSRQGAFGYTF. Here the CDR3 DNA reads TGTGCCAGCAGTCGACAGGGTGCCTTTGGCTACACCTTC.

The V gene is TRBV11-1, the J gene TRBJ2-3; 8 bases are a match to TRBD1. The CDR3 consists of 12 residues. V lost 6 bases to trimming and J lost 6 bases; unmatched junction nucleotides: 2. From germline, CDR1 is SGHAT and CDR2 FQDESV (reference sequence). CDR3 amino acids: CASRTGGDTQYF. CDR3 sequence (DNA): TGTGCCAGCAGAACAGGGGGTGATACGCAGTATTTT.

The V call is TRBV29-1, the J call TRBJ2-3; TRBD1 matches at 8 bases. This CDR3 is built from 14 residues. CDR1 is SQVTM, CDR2 ANQGSEA, per germline. Trimming at V came to 3 bases and at J to 6 bases, leaving 8 bases not matched to a gene. The CDR3 protein is CSVEVRQGQDTQYF. The CDR3 DNA reads as TGCAGCGTTGAGGTCCGACAGGGGCAGGATACGCAGTATTTT.

The genes are TRBV2 and TRBJ1-2, with TRBD1 matching over 10 bases. J was trimmed by 0 bases and V by 6 bases; bases with no gene match: 4. CDR1 and CDR2 from the germline V gene are SNHLY and FYNNEI. The CDR3 extends over 15 amino acids. The CDR3 coding sequence is TGTGCCAGCAGGCCGGGACAGGGGACTAACTATGGCTACACCTTC. Translating gives CASRPGQGTNYGYTF.

The chain recombines TRBV4-1 with TRBJ1-2; tentative D call: TRBD1 (5 bases). This CDR3 is built from 15 residues. The germline CDR1 and CDR2 sequences are MGHRA and YSYEKL. Trimming took 0 bases from V and 8 from J, leaving 16 bases between them. This CDR3 is CASSQESTVGGGYTF. CDR3 coding DNA: TGCGCCAGCAGCCAAGAGTCGACAGTAGGTGGGGGCTACACCTTC.

A word on this clone: The germline gene is not matched at one end of the junction; a read error may be the cause. The chain employs TRBV12-3 or TRBV12-4 and TRBJ2-7; 9 nucleotides line up with TRBD2. This CDR3 region has 13 residues. CDR3: CASSVAGVLEQYF. CDR3 nucleotide sequence: TGTGCCAGCAGTGTAGCGGGAGTATTAGAGCAGTACTTC.

The J gene is TRBJ2-2, the V gene TRBV5-1; D remains unclear. The CDR3 runs to 14 residues. Trimming took 0 bases from V and 10 from J, leaving 13 bases between them. CDR1 SGHRS and CDR2 YFSETQ come from the germline V gene. The CDR3 reads CASSLDQVVAELFF. The CDR3 nucleotides read TGCGCCAGCAGCTTGGACCAGGTAGTCGCGGAGCTGTTTTTT.

The chain has TRBV19 and TRBJ2-3; a possible D gene is TRBD2 (5 bases). The CDR3 consists of 17 residues. Trimming left V 5 bases short and J 5 bases short, with 23 bases between. Germline V gene lookup returns CDR1 LNHDA and CDR2 SQIVND (reference sequence). CDR3 residues: CASSLYFDPTRGDTQYF. CDR3 nucleotide sequence: TGTGCCAGTAGTCTCTACTTCGACCCGACCCGGGGAGATACGCAGTATTTT.

The rearrangement joins TRBV7-8 to TRBJ1-4; TRBD1 matches at 10 bases. The germline V gene encodes CDR1 SGHVS and CDR2 FQNEAQ. This CDR3 contains 15 residues. The J segment lost 5 bases and the V segment lost 2 bases, leaving 2 bases of the junction unmatched. In DNA form, the CDR3 reads TGTGCCAGCAGCTTAAGGGGACAGGGGAATGAAAAACTGTTTTTT. This codes for CASSLRGQGNEKLFF.

This chain links TRBV6-2 or TRBV6-3 with TRBJ2-5; D possibly corresponds to TRBD2 (5 bases). The V gene's germline CDR1 is MNHEY and CDR2 SVGEGT. The CDR3 has 16 residues. V gave up 0 bases and J gave up 0 bases, with 11 bases separating them. CDR3 in DNA: TGTGCCAGCAGTTACTCGATAAAGCGGAACCAAGAGACCCAGTACTTC. It yields the protein CASSYSIKRNQETQYF.

The J gene is TRBJ1-2, the V gene TRBV5-4; tentative D call: TRBD1 (5 bases). The CDR3 contains 14 residues. Trimming removed 0 bases at V and 2 bases at J, with 8 bases between. CDR1 and CDR2 from the germline V gene are SGHNT and YYREEE (reference sequence). The CDR3 here is CASSLAGGNYGYTF. The CDR3 DNA reads as TGTGCCAGCAGCTTGGCCGGGGGGAACTATGGCTACACCTTC. Based on the CDR3 plus reference TRBV5-4 and TRBJ1-2, the full variable domain is ETGVTQSPTHLIKTRGQQVTLRCSSQSGHNTVSWYQQALGQGPQFIFQYYREEENGRGNFPPRFSGLQFPNYSSELNVNALELDDSALYLCASSLAGGNYGYTFGSGTRLTVV.

This clone occurred once. J is TRBJ2-5 and V is TRBV7-8, with D tentatively TRBD2 (6 bases). Germline V CDR1 and CDR2: SGHVS, FQNEAQ. Deletions cut 1 base from V and 5 bases from J, with 14 bases between. The CDR3 length is 15 residues. The CDR3: CASSLVSGVGETQYF. CDR3 nucleotides: TGTGCCAGCAGCTTAGTCTCGGGAGTGGGGGAGACCCAGTACTTC.

In its sample, this clone was seen a few times. This chain connects TRBV19 to TRBJ2-7, with TRBD2 identical over 11 bases. With 5 bases clipped from V and 0 bases from J, the junction kept 3 bases outside the gene matches. This CDR3 has 15 amino acids. The germline CDR1 and CDR2 sequences are LNHDA and SQIVND (reference sequence). The CDR3 sequence is CASSPGLAGSYEQYF. CDR3 coding DNA: TGTGCCAGTAGTCCAGGACTAGCGGGCTCCTACGAGCAGTACTTC.

The J gene is TRBJ2-2, the V gene TRBV7-3; 8 positions agree with TRBD1. V dropped 5 bases and J dropped 10; count of bases not matched to a gene: 9. Germline V gene data show CDR1 as SGHTA and CDR2 as FQGTGA. CDR3 size: 14 residues. This CDR3 reads CASSPGQVGEELFF. CDR3 coding DNA: TGTGCCAGCAGCCCGGGACAGGTGGGAGAGGAGCTGTTTTTT.

V gene TRBV19 combines with J gene TRBJ2-1, with 10 bases identical to TRBD1. The length of the CDR3 is 16 residues. From germline, CDR1 is LNHDA and CDR2 SQIVND (reference sequence). After removal of 4 bases from V and 7 bases from J, the junction contained 10 bases not matched to a gene. The CDR3 sequence: CASSTEPGTGDNEQFF. DNA of the CDR3: TGTGCCAGTAGTACCGAACCCGGGACAGGGGATAATGAGCAGTTCTTC.

The chain uses TRBV7-8 and TRBJ2-7; D call uncertain. Trimming shortened V by 5 bases and J by 2 bases, and 13 bases separated the two germline ends. In germline, CDR1 is SGHVS, CDR2 FQNEAQ. The length of the CDR3 is 14 residues. The CDR3 coding sequence is TGTGCCAGCAGCCCCCGGAGCGCAGCCTACGAGCAGTACTTC. This gives the protein CASSPRSAAYEQYF.

The CDR3 sequence is CASSQDRGTGGYTF. The CDR3 nucleotides read TGCGCCAGCAGCCAGGACAGGGGGACGGGTGGCTACACCTTC. V is TRBV5-1 and J is TRBJ1-2; 10 nucleotides agree with TRBD1. The CDR3 extends over 14 amino acids. CDR1 SGHRS and CDR2 YFSETQ come from the germline V gene. J lost 7 bases, V lost 4 bases, and 7 bases had no gene match.

The chain uses TRBV6-5 and TRBJ2-7, with D possibly matching TRBD2 (7 bases). The length of the CDR3 is 14 residues. Trimming removed 5 bases from V and 2 bases from J, with 13 bases in between. Germline V gene sequence: CDR1 MNHEY, CDR2 SVGAGI. DNA for the CDR3: TGTGCCAGCAGTCCCGGGGGGCTTACCTACGAGCAGTACTTC. It is translated as CASSPGGLTYEQYF.

The chain couples TRBV15 to TRBJ1-1; possible D gene TRBD1, 6 bases. The CDR3 spans 14 residues. Germline-derived CDR1 and CDR2 are LNHNV and YYDKDF (reference sequence). The ends were cut back, 0 bases at V and 3 bases at J, with 8 bases in the middle. CDR3 coding DNA: TGTGCCACCAGCAGAGAGGCAGGGGACACTGAAGCTTTCTTT. It encodes CATSREAGDTEAFF. Filled out from reference TRBV15 and TRBJ1-1, the complete variable domain reads DAMVIQNPRYQVTQFGKPVTLSCSQTLNHNVMYWYQQKSSQAPKLLFHYYDKDFNNEADTPDNFQSRRPNTSFCFLDIRSPGLGDTAMYLCATSREAGDTEAFFGQGTRLTVV.

The J gene is TRBJ1-2, the V gene TRBV30; D perhaps matches TRBD1 (5 bases). Germline V CDR1 and CDR2: GTSNPN, SVGIG (reference sequence). The CDR3 sequence is 12 residues long. The ends were cut back, 2 bases at V and 5 bases at J, with 9 bases in the middle. CDR3 loop: CAWSFKGYGYTF. The CDR3 nucleotides read TGTGCCTGGAGTTTTAAGGGGTATGGCTACACCTTC.

The V call is TRBV5-6, the J call TRBJ1-5, with a weak D call TRBD1 (5 bases). V lost 4 bases to trimming and J lost 6 bases, with 14 bases between them. The CDR3 is 14 residues long. Per the germline V gene, CDR1 is SGHDT and CDR2 is YYEEEE. The CDR3 sequence: CASSPGGKGQPQHF. The CDR3 DNA follows: TGTGCCAGCAGCCCCGGGGGGAAGGGTCAGCCCCAGCATTTT.

V and J are TRBV4-1 and TRBJ2-6, with D possibly matching TRBD2 (6 bases). The CDR3 loop spans 17 amino acids. V was cut by 0 bases and J by 2 bases, with 11 bases left in between. Germline assignment: CDR1 MGHRA and CDR2 YSYEKL. The CDR3 sequence: CASSQDPAGPGANVLTF. In DNA form, the CDR3 reads TGCGCCAGCAGCCAAGATCCCGCGGGGCCTGGGGCCAACGTCCTGACTTTC.